Listed here are 5 T cell receptor beta chains from one sample, sequenced in a study of shared clonotypes between healthy human individuals (dated by TCRdb to the early 2020s). Libraries were made using the immunoSEQ multiplex PCR assay. The clones in this table, taken by TCRdb from immuneACCESS, are in-frame only. Not every clone is retained; where verified, under half of the shortfall comes from an unresolved V gene, and the cause of the rest is unknown. The sample data list 550,000 to 850,000 clones, and under 80% of these were observed just once. Jointly, the top ten make up about 1.7% of the sample. Sequencing was performed on memory CD4+ T cells sorted from blood. What the cell subset or site label conveys for this sample: CD45RA-negative fraction. The receptor set was obtained from a woman in her twenties or thirties in good health.

The genes are TRBV10-3 and TRBJ2-1; maybe TRBD2 (5 bases). CDR1 ENHRY and CDR2 SYGVKD come from the germline V gene. The CDR3 length is 15 residues. V was clipped by 6 bases and J by 2 bases, with 14 bases between them. The CDR3 protein is CAIRDTSRTYNEQFF. CDR3 DNA: TGTGCCATCAGGGATACTAGTAGGACCTACAATGAGCAGTTCTTC.

The V and J genes are TRBV5-1 and TRBJ1-2; TRBD1 matches at 9 bases. The V and J ends lost 3 bases and 4 bases, in that order; junction bases with no gene match: 10. Germline V gene lookup returns CDR1 SGHRS and CDR2 YFSETQ. The CDR3 is made up of 16 amino acids. CDR3 DNA: TGCGCCAGCAGCTCGGGTCCCGGGACAGGGATCTATGGCTACACCTTC. Amino acids: CASSSGPGTGIYGYTF.

The chain joins TRBV7-5 to TRBJ1-1; the table's D call TRBD1 went unverified against the DNA. TRBV7-5 is given as a pseudogene. The length of the CDR3 is 16 residues. CDR3: CVRSLTLDRKNTEAFF. The CDR3 coding sequence is TGTGTCAGAAGCCTAACATTGGACAGGAAAAACACTGAAGCTTTCTTT.

This clone is medium-sized. V usage is TRBV19 and J usage is TRBJ2-2; 11 bases align to TRBD2. This CDR3 contains 17 residues. Germline CDR1 reads LNHDA; CDR2 reads SQIVND (reference sequence). V shed 8 bases, J shed 3 bases, and the junction held 11 bases outside the gene matches. In DNA form, the CDR3 reads TGTGCCAGTCGGAGGACTAGCGGGCCAAGGGACACCGGGGAGCTGTTTTTT. Amino acid sequence: CASRRTSGPRDTGELFF.

This chain links TRBV29-1 with TRBJ2-7; 14 positions match TRBD2. Trimming cost V 4 bases and J 9 bases; bases outside gene matches: 20. CDR3 length: 18 residues. Germline values: CDR1 SQVTM, CDR2 ANQGSEA. The CDR3: CSVGLRGTSGRGGYGQYF. For the CDR3, the DNA is TGCAGCGTTGGGCTTAGAGGGACTAGCGGGAGAGGTGGCTATGGGCAGTACTTC.